This TCR beta chain was recorded in a study of blood T cell repertoires in COVID-19. Study information: Acute-phase and convalescent COVID-19 samples originated in the United States, Italy and Spain. From T cells, B-cell-depleted T cells, or PBMCs came the material, which was cDNA or gDNA.

This CDR3 region has 16 residues. The germline gives CDR1 GTSNPN, CDR2 SVGIG (reference sequence). V was cut by 0 bases and J by 1 base, with 15 bases left in between. In the original analysis: Counts of nucleated cells, estimated from reference gene primer amplification, were obtained. TCRdb keeps only in-frame clones here, not all; method: immunoSEQ multiplex PCR. V, J and clone size are taken as reported in that table, and D and trimming were inferred from the DNA itself. The sample includes 120,000 to 150,000 clones, approximately 89% of them seen just once. Sequencing used peripheral blood. This sequence was found in a human donor in a cohort sampled during active COVID-19. V gene TRBV30 combines with J gene TRBJ1-1; tentative D call: TRBD1 (5 bases). CDR3 amino acids: CAWSVITGRANTEAFF. CDR3 coding DNA: TGTGCCTGGAGTGTAATTACTGGCAGGGCGAACACTGAAGCTTTCTTT. The full variable domain, completed using reference TRBV30 and TRBJ1-1, is SQTIHQWPATLVQPVGSPLSLECTVEGTSNPNLYWYRQAAGRGLQLLFYSVGIGQISSEVPQNLSASRPQDRQFILSSKKLLLSDSGFYLCAWSVITGRANTEAFFGQGTRLTVV.